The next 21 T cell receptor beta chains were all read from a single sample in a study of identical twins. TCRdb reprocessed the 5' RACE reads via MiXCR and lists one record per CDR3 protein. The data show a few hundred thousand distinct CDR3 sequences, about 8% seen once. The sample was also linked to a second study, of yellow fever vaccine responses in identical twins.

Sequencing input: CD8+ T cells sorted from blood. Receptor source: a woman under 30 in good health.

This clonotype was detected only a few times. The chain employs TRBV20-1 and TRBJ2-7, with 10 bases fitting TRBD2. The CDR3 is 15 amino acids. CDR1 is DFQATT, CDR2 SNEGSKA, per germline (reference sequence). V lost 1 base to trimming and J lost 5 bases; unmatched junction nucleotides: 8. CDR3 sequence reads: CSARAEREGYNEQYF. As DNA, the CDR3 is TGCAGTGCTAGAGCCGAGCGGGAGGGCTACAACGAGCAGTACTTC.

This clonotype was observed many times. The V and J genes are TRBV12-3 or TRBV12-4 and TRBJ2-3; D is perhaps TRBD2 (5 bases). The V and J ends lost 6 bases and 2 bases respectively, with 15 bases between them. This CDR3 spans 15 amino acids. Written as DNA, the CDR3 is TGTGCCAGCAGCCTCGGGGAGCTATCCACAGATACGCAGTATTTT. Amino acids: CASSLGELSTDTQYF.

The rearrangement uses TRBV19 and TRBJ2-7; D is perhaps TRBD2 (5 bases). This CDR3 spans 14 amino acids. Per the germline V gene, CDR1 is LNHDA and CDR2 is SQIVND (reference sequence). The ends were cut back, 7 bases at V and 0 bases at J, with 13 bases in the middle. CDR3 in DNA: TGTGCCAGTAAGGAAGGAGGAATCTCCTACGAGCAGTACTTC. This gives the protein CASKEGGISYEQYF. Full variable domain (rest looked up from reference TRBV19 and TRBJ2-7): DGGITQSPKYLFRKEGQNVTLSCEQNLNHDAMYWYRQDPGQGLRLIYYSQIVNDFQKGDIAEGYSVSREKKESFPLTVTSAQKNPTAFYLCASKEGGISYEQYFGPGTRLTVT.

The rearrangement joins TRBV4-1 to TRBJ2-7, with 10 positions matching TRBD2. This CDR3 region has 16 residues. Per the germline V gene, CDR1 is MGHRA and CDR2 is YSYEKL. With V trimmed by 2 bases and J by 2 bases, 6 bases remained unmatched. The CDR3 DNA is TGCGCCAGCAGCCAAAATGCACTAGCGGGAACCTACGAGCAGTACTTC. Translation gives CASSQNALAGTYEQYF.

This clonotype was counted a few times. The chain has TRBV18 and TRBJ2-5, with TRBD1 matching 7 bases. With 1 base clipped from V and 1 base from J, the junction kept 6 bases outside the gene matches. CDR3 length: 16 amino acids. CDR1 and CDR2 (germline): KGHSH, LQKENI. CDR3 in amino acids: CASSPQDRSTQETQYF. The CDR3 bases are TGTGCCAGCTCACCACAGGACAGGAGTACCCAAGAGACCCAGTACTTC. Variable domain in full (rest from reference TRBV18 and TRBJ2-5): NAGVMQNPRHLVRRRGQEARLRCSPMKGHSHVYWYRQLPEEGLKFMVYLQKENIIDESGMPKERFSAEFPKEGPSILRIQQVVRGDSAAYFCASSPQDRSTQETQYFGPGTRLLVL.

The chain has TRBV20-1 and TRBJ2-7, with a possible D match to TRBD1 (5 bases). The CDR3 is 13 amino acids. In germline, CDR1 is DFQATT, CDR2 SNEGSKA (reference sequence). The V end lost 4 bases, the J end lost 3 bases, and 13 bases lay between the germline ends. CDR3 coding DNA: TGCAGTGCTACCTCCCCGGACAACTACGAGCAGTACTTC. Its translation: CSATSPDNYEQYF.

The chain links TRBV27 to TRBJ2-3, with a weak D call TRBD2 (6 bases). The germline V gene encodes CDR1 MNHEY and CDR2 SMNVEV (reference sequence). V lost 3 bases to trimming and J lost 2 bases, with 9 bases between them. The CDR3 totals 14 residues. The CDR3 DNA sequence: TGTGCCAGCAGTTTCGGGGGTCCCACAGATACGCAGTATTTT. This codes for CASSFGGPTDTQYF.

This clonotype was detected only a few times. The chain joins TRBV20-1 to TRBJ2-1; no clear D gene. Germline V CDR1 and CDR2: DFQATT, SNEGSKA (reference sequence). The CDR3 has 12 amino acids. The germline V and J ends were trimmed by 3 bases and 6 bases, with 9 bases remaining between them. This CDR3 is CSARASVNEQFF. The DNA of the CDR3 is TGCAGTGCTAGGGCCTCAGTCAATGAGCAGTTCTTC.

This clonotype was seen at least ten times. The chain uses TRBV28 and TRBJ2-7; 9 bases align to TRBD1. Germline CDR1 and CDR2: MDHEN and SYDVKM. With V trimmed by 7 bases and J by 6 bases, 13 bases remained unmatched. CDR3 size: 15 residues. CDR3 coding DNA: TGTGCCAGCACCACGCGGACAGGGGATCTGGGCGAGCAGTACTTC. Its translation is CASTTRTGDLGEQYF.

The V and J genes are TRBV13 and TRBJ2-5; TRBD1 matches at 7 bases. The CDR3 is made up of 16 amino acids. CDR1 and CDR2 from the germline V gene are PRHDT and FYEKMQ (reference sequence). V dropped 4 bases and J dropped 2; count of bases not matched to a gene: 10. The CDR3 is CASSSTTGLGQETQYF. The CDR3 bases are TGTGCCAGCAGCTCAACGACAGGGTTGGGGCAAGAGACCCAGTACTTC.

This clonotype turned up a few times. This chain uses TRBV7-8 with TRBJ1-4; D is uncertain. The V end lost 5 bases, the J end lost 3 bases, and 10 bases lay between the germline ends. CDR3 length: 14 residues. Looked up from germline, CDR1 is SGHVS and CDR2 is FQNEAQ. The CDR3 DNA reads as TGTGCCAGCAGCGACGGGAACTCTAATGAAAAACTGTTTTTT. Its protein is CASSDGNSNEKLFF.

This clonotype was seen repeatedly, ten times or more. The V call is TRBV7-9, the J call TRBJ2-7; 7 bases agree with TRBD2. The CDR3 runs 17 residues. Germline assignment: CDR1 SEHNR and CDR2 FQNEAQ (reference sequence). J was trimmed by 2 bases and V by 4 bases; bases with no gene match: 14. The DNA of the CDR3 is TGTGCCAGCAGCTCCGGAAGCGGGGCTAGCCGACCCTACGAGCAGTACTTC. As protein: CASSSGSGASRPYEQYF.

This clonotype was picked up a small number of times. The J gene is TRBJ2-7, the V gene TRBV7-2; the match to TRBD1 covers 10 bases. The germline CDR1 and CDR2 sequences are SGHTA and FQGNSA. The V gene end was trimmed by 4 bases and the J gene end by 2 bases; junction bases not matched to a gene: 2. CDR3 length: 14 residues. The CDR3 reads CASSWTGGPYEQYF. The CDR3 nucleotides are TGTGCCAGCAGCTGGACAGGGGGGCCCTACGAGCAGTACTTC.

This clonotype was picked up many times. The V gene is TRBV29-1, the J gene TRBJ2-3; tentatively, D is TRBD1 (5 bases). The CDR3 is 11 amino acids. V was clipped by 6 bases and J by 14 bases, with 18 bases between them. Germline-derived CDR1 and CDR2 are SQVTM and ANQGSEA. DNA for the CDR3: TGCAGCGTGGAAACAGGCCCGTTCCGGTATTTT. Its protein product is CSVETGPFRYF.

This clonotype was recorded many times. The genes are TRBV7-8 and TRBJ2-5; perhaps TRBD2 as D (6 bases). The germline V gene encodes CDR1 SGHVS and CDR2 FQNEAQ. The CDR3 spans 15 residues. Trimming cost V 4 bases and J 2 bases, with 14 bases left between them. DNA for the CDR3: TGTGCCAGCAGCTCCTACCCGGGGGAACAAGAGACCCAGTACTTC. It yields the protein CASSSYPGEQETQYF.

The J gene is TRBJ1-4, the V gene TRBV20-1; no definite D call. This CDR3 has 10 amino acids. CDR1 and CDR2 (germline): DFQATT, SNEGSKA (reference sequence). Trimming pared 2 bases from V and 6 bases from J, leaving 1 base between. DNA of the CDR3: TGCAGTGCTAGACATGAAAAACTGTTTTTT. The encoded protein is CSARHEKLFF.

DNA of the CDR3: TGTGCCAGCAGCTTAGGGTCGTTCTACACCTTC. Protein: CASSLGSFYTF. The genes are TRBV11-2 and TRBJ1-2; D call uncertain. Germline V lookup: CDR1 SGHAT, CDR2 FQNNGV. V dropped 1 base and J dropped 10 bases, with 7 bases sitting between them. The CDR3 has 11 residues. Drawing the rest from reference TRBV11-2 and TRBJ1-2, the complete variable domain is EAGVAQSPRYKIIEKRQSVAFWCNPISGHATLYWYQQILGQGPKLLIQFQNNGVVDDSQLPKDRFSAERLKGVDSTLKIQPAKLEDSAVYLCASSLGSFYTFGSGTRLTVV.

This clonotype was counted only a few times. DNA of the CDR3: TGTGCCACCAGTGATCAGGACAGCAATGGCTACACCTTC. Translated, it gives CATSDQDSNGYTF. V usage is TRBV24-1 and J usage is TRBJ1-2, with D perhaps TRBD1 (6 bases). The CDR3 sequence is 13 residues long. Trimming shortened V by 3 bases and J by 6 bases, and 10 bases separated the two germline ends. From germline, CDR1 is KGHDR and CDR2 SFDVKD.

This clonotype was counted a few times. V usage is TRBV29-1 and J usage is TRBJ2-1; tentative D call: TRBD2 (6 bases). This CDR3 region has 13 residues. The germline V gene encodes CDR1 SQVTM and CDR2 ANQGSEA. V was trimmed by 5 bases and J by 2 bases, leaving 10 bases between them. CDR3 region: CSVRTTTYNEQFF. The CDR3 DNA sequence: TGCAGCGTTAGGACTACAACCTACAATGAGCAGTTCTTC.

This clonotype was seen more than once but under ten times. Here the CDR3 reads CAISESTDGYTF. Written as DNA, the CDR3 is TGTGCCATCAGTGAGTCGACAGACGGCTACACCTTC. The V gene is TRBV10-3, the J gene TRBJ1-2, with a weak D call TRBD1 (5 bases). V gave up 0 bases and J gave up 8 bases, with 7 bases separating them. The germline V gene has CDR1 ENHRY and CDR2 SYGVKD. This CDR3 is built from 12 residues.

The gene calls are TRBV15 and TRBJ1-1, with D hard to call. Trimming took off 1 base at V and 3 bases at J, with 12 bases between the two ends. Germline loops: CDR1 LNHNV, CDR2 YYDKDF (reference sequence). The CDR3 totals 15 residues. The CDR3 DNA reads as TGTGCCACCAGCAGAGTGGGAGACGGGGACACTGAAGCTTTCTTT. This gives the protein CATSRVGDGDTEAFF. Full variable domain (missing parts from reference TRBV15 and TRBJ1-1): DAMVIQNPRYQVTQFGKPVTLSCSQTLNHNVMYWYQQKSSQAPKLLFHYYDKDFNNEADTPDNFQSRRPNTSFCFLDIRSPGLGDTAMYLCATSRVGDGDTEAFFGQGTRLTVV.